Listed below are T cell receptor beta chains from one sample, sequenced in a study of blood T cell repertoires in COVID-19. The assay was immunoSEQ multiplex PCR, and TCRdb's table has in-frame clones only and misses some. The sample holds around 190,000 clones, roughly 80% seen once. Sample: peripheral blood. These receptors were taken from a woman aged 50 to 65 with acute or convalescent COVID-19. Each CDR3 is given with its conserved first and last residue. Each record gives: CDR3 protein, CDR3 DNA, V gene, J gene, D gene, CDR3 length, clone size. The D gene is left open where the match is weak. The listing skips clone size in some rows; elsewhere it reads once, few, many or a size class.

CDR3: CASSPTGGPYGYTF
DNA: TGTGCCAGCAGTCCCACAGGGGGCCCCTATGGCTACACCTTC
V: TRBV28
J: TRBJ1-2
D: TRBD1
length: 14
size: NA

CDR3: CASSVGASNTRTGSYNEQFF
DNA: TGTGCCAGCAGCGTAGGCGCTTCCAACACTAGAACGGGCTCCTACAATGAGCAGTTCTTC
V: TRBV9
J: TRBJ2-1
D: NA
length: 20
size: once

CDR3: CASSFGGSGANVLTF
DNA: TGTGCCAGCAGCTTCGGAGGGTCTGGGGCCAACGTCCTGACTTTC
V: TRBV11-2
J: TRBJ2-6
D: NA
length: 15
size: NA

CDR3: CASSYSRGLNTEAFF
DNA: TGTGCCAGCAGTTACTCCAGGGGTCTGAACACTGAAGCTTTCTTT
V: TRBV6-5
J: TRBJ1-1
D: NA
length: 15
size: few

CDR3: CAIRGQGSEKLFF
DNA: TGTGCCATCCGGGGACAGGGGAGTGAAAAACTGTTTTTT
V: TRBV10-3
J: TRBJ1-4
D: TRBD1
length: 13
size: NA

CDR3: CASSLGLLLYEQYF
DNA: TGTGCCAGCAGCTTGGGACTATTACTCTACGAGCAGTACTTC
V: TRBV5-6
J: TRBJ2-7
D: NA
length: 14
size: NA

CDR3: CASSLGTGVNEKLFF
DNA: TGTGCCAGCAGCTTAGGAACAGGCGTTAATGAAAAACTGTTTTTT
V: TRBV13
J: TRBJ1-4
D: NA
length: 15
size: once

CDR3: CASMDRTLYGYTF
DNA: TGTGCCAGTATGGACAGGACTCTCTATGGCTACACCTTC
V: TRBV19
J: TRBJ1-2
D: TRBD1
length: 13
size: NA

CDR3: CASRGGSGNTIYF
DNA: TGTGCCAGCAGGGGGGGGTCTGGAAACACCATATATTTT
V: TRBV25-1
J: TRBJ1-3
D: NA
length: 13
size: NA

CDR3: CASSPWTGKDEQYF
DNA: TGTGCCAGCAGTCCCTGGACAGGGAAGGACGAGCAGTACTTC
V: TRBV6-5
J: TRBJ2-7
D: TRBD1
length: 14
size: NA

CDR3: CASSSYIRGSYEQYF
DNA: TGTGCCAGCAGCTCGTATATCCGGGGGAGCTACGAGCAGTACTTC
V: TRBV7-9
J: TRBJ2-7
D: NA
length: 15
size: NA

CDR3: CASSQDLRGYEQYF
DNA: TGTGCCAGCAGCCAAGATCTTCGGGGCTACGAGCAGTACTTC
V: TRBV3-1/TRBV3-2
J: TRBJ2-7
D: NA
length: 14
size: NA

CDR3: CASSQFPLQGKGQPQHF
DNA: TGTGCCAGCAGCCAGTTTCCTCTTCAGGGGAAGGGACAGCCCCAGCATTTT
V: TRBV4-2
J: TRBJ1-5
D: NA
length: 17
size: NA

CDR3: CATSGGLNSDEQYF
DNA: TGTGCCACCAGTGGGGGGCTAAACTCCGACGAGCAGTACTTC
V: TRBV24-1
J: TRBJ2-7
D: NA
length: 14
size: few

CDR3: CASSSLWQGAKQPQHF
DNA: TGTGCCAGTAGTTCATTATGGCAGGGGGCGAAACAGCCCCAGCATTTT
V: TRBV19
J: TRBJ1-5
D: TRBD1
length: 16
size: NA

CDR3: CSVSKTGDSNQPQHF
DNA: TGCAGCGTCTCGAAGACAGGGGATAGCAATCAGCCCCAGCATTTT
V: TRBV29-1
J: TRBJ1-5
D: TRBD1
length: 15
size: NA

CDR3: CASVRSPRDRGSGYTF
DNA: TGCGCCAGCGTACGAAGTCCGCGTGACAGGGGAAGCGGCTACACCTTC
V: TRBV10-2
J: TRBJ1-2
D: TRBD1
length: 16
size: once

CDR3: CASSYSRGAEQFF
DNA: TGTGCCAGCAGTTACTCCAGGGGGGCTGAGCAGTTCTTC
V: TRBV6-5
J: TRBJ2-1
D: NA
length: 13
size: NA

CDR3: CASSLGGTGGYEQYF
DNA: TGCGCCAGCAGCTTGGGAGGGACAGGGGGCTACGAGCAGTACTTC
V: TRBV5-1
J: TRBJ2-7
D: TRBD1
length: 15
size: NA

CDR3: CSVGSETGGSGNTIYF
DNA: TGCAGCGTTGGATCAGAGACGGGGGGCTCTGGAAACACCATATATTTT
V: TRBV29-1
J: TRBJ1-3
D: NA
length: 16
size: few

CDR3: CASSYTGVEQYF
DNA: TGTGCCAGCAGTTATACAGGGGTGGAGCAGTACTTC
V: TRBV2
J: TRBJ2-7
D: TRBD1
length: 12
size: NA

CDR3: CASSYSGGGFQSEQYF
DNA: TGTGCCAGCAGTTACTCTGGGGGGGGGTTTCAGAGCGAGCAGTACTTC
V: TRBV6-5
J: TRBJ2-7
D: TRBD2
length: 16
size: NA

CDR3: CASSLRHEQYF
DNA: TGTGCCAGCAGCTTGCGGCACGAGCAGTACTTC
V: TRBV11-2
J: TRBJ2-7
D: NA
length: 11
size: once

CDR3: CASTLAGASSYNEQFF
DNA: TGCGCCAGTACACTAGCGGGGGCGAGCTCCTACAATGAGCAGTTCTTC
V: TRBV5-1
J: TRBJ2-1
D: TRBD2
length: 16
size: NA

CDR3: CASRATIGVRETQYF
DNA: TGTGCCAGCAGGGCGACAATCGGGGTACGAGAGACCCAGTACTTC
V: TRBV2
J: TRBJ2-5
D: NA
length: 15
size: NA

CDR3: CAIGEGWNTEAFF
DNA: TGTGCCATCGGGGAGGGGTGGAACACTGAAGCTTTCTTT
V: TRBV10-3
J: TRBJ1-1
D: NA
length: 13
size: NA